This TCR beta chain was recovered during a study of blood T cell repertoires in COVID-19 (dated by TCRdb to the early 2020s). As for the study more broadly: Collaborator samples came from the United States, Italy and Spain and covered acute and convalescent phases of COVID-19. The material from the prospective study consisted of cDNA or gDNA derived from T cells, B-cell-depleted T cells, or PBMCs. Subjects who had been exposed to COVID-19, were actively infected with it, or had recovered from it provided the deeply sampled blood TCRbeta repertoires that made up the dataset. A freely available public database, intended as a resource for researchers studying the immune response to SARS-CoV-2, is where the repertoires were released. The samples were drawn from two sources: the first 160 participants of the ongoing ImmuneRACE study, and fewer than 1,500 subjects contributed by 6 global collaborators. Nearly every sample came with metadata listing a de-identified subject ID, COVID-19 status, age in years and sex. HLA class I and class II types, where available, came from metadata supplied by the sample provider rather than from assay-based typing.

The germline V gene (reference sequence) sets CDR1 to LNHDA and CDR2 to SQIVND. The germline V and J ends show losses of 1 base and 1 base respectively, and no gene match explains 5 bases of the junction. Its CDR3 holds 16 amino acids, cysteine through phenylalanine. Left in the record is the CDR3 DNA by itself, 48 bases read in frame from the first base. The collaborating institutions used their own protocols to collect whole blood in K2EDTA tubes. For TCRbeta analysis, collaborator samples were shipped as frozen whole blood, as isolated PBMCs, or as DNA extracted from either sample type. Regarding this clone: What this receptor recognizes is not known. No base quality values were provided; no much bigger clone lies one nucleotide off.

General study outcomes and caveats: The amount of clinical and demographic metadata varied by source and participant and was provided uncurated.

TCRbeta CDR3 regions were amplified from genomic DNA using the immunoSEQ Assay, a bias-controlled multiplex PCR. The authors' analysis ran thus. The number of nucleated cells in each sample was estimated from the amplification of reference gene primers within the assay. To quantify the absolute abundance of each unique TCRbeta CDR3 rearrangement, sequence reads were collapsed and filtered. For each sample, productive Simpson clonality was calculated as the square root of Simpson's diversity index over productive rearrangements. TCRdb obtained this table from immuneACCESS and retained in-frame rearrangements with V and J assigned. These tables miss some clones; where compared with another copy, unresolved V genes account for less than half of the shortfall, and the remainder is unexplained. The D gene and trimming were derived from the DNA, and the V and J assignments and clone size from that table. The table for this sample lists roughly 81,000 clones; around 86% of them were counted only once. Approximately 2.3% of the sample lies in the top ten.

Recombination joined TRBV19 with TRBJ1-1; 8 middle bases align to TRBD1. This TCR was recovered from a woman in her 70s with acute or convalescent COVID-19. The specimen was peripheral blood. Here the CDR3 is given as CASSIGQGFGNTEAFF. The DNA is TGTGCCAGTAGTATAGGACAGGGGTTCGGGAACACTGAAGCTTTCTTT.